What follows are 17 T cell receptor beta chains derived from one specimen sequenced in a study of beta chain features in type 1 diabetes. As every portion of the isolated RNA was reverse transcribed, the sequencing read expressed TCRB transcripts. Produced via immunoSEQ multiplex PCR; TCRdb's table is partial and in-frame only. Of 600,000 to 650,000 clones in the sample, about 14% were seen once. Material for sequencing was naive CD4+ T cells from blood. The receptors were sampled from a man between 18 and 35 years old in good health.

This clone appeared a few times. Here the CDR3 reads CASSLESDRYEQYF. The CDR3 nucleotides read TGTGCCAGCAGCTTGGAGTCAGACCGCTACGAGCAGTACTTC. V gene TRBV5-4 combines with J gene TRBJ2-7, with D unclear. Germline V gene data show CDR1 as SGHNT and CDR2 as YYREEE (reference sequence). This CDR3 comprises 14 residues. With 0 bases removed from V and 3 bases from J, the gap between germline ends came to 10 bases.

This clone showed up just a few times. The rearrangement uses TRBV10-3 and TRBJ1-2; weak D call: TRBD1 (5 bases). Trimming took off 6 bases at V and 5 bases at J, with 13 bases between the two ends. This CDR3 has 13 residues. Germline lookup yields CDR1 ENHRY and CDR2 SYGVKD. The CDR3 spells CAISETELYGYTF. CDR3 in DNA: TGTGCCATCAGCGAGACAGAATTATATGGCTACACCTTC.

V usage is TRBV11-1 and J usage is TRBJ1-1; D is possibly TRBD1 (5 bases). The CDR3 consists of 13 residues. V gave up 4 bases and J gave up 4 bases, with 10 bases separating them. Per the germline V gene, CDR1 is SGHAT and CDR2 is FQDESV (reference sequence). The CDR3 loop reads CASSSATVTEAFF. The CDR3 bases are TGTGCCAGCAGCTCCGCGACAGTCACTGAAGCTTTCTTT.

The chain carries TRBV4-2 and TRBJ1-6, with D hard to call. CDR1 and CDR2 (germline): LGHNA, YNFKEQ. V was cut by 0 bases and J by 9 bases, with 12 bases left in between. This CDR3 contains 15 residues. The CDR3 here is CASSQERASSSPLHF. The CDR3 bases are TGTGCCAGCAGCCAAGAACGGGCCAGCAGTTCACCCCTCCACTTT.

This clone turned up a few times. The rearrangement uses TRBV6-5 and TRBJ2-3, with 9 bases identical to TRBD1. Trimming took 6 bases from V and 1 from J; bases not matched to a gene: 5. This CDR3 is 15 amino acids long. Germline assignment: CDR1 MNHEY and CDR2 SVGAGI. This chain's CDR3 is CASSEGQGGTDTQYF. In nucleotides, the CDR3 is TGTGCCAGCAGCGAGGGACAGGGAGGCACAGATACGCAGTATTTT.

This rearrangement joins TRBV9 to TRBJ1-3, with D hard to call. V was cut by 2 bases and J by 4 bases, with 7 bases left in between. The CDR3 totals 13 residues. CDR1 SGDLS and CDR2 YYNGEE come from the germline V gene. The CDR3 DNA follows: TGTGCCAGCAGCGTCTCGGGGGGAAACACCATATATTTT. It yields the protein CASSVSGGNTIYF.

In this sample, this clone turned up a few times. The genes are TRBV2 and TRBJ2-2; D is unresolved. Per the germline V gene, CDR1 is SNHLY and CDR2 is FYNNEI. Deletions cut 8 bases from V and 5 bases from J, with 6 bases between. This CDR3 has 11 residues. This chain's CDR3 is CASQQTGELFF. CDR3 nucleotides: TGTGCCAGCCAGCAAACCGGGGAGCTGTTTTTT.

The chain recombines TRBV9 with TRBJ2-1; no firm D call. The CDR3 covers 13 residues. Trimming removed 4 bases from V and 5 bases from J, with 10 bases in between. Germline V lookup: CDR1 SGDLS, CDR2 YYNGEE. The CDR3 DNA reads TGTGCCAGCAGCCTTCGCTTGGACAATGAGCAGTTCTTC. The encoded protein is CASSLRLDNEQFF.

The chain links TRBV5-1 to TRBJ2-3; 10 bases are a match to TRBD2. Germline loops: CDR1 SGHRS, CDR2 YFSETQ. V trimming: 4 bases; J trimming: 4 bases; junction bases outside the gene matches: 9. This CDR3 comprises 16 residues. CDR3 in amino acids: CASSSSSSGSADTQYF. CDR3 sequence (DNA): TGCGCCAGCAGCAGCTCGTCTAGCGGGAGTGCAGATACGCAGTATTTT.

This clone was counted between two and nine times. V usage is TRBV5-4 and J usage is TRBJ2-4; 8 nucleotides match TRBD1. The CDR3 length is 16 residues. Germline assignment: CDR1 SGHNT and CDR2 YYREEE (reference sequence). J gave up 7 bases and V 0 bases, and 9 bases lay outside the gene matches. This chain's CDR3 is CASSLEFQGAQNIQYF. The DNA of the CDR3 is TGTGCCAGCAGCTTGGAGTTCCAGGGGGCGCAGAACATTCAGTACTTC. Full variable domain (missing parts from reference TRBV5-4 and TRBJ2-4): ETGVTQSPTHLIKTRGQQVTLRCSSQSGHNTVSWYQQALGQGPQFIFQYYREEENGRGNFPPRFSGLQFPNYSSELNVNALELDDSALYLCASSLEFQGAQNIQYFGAGTRLSVL.

This sequence joins TRBV28 and TRBJ2-7; TRBD1 might be the D (6 bases). The length of the CDR3 is 15 residues. From germline, CDR1 is MDHEN and CDR2 SYDVKM. The germline V and J ends were trimmed by 8 bases and 3 bases, with 20 bases remaining between them. The CDR3: CASLPPQGRVYEQYF. CDR3 nucleotides: TGTGCCAGCCTACCCCCACAGGGACGGGTCTACGAGCAGTACTTC.

The rearrangement links TRBV4-2 to TRBJ1-1; TRBD1 might be the D (5 bases). Between the trimmed V and J ends, which lost 0 bases and 6 bases, there was a span of 14 bases. This CDR3 has 15 amino acids. The germline V gene has CDR1 LGHNA and CDR2 YNFKEQ. In DNA, the CDR3 is TGTGCCAGCAGCCAAGATACGGGGAGGGGCGCTGAAGCTTTCTTT. As protein: CASSQDTGRGAEAFF.

This chain joins TRBV29-1 and TRBJ2-3; 7 nucleotides align to TRBD2. The CDR3 contains 14 residues. The junction had 15 bases not matched to a gene; V was cut back by 6 bases and J by 9 bases. Per the germline V gene, CDR1 is SQVTM and CDR2 is ANQGSEA. The CDR3 sequence is CSVSPGGGSRTQYF. CDR3 nucleotides: TGCAGCGTCAGCCCGGGGGGAGGTTCTCGAACGCAGTATTTT.

This clone showed up just a few times. The V call is TRBV10-3, the J call TRBJ2-1; 13 bases fit TRBD2. V trimming: 6 bases; J trimming: 9 bases; junction bases outside the gene matches: 8. This CDR3 has 15 residues. From germline, CDR1 is ENHRY and CDR2 SYGVKD. The CDR3: CAISVTSGRYREQFF. CDR3 nucleotides: TGTGCCATCAGCGTGACTAGCGGGAGGTATCGTGAGCAGTTCTTC.

The chain couples TRBV5-4 to TRBJ2-6, with D perhaps TRBD2 (5 bases). From germline, CDR1 is SGHNT and CDR2 YYREEE (reference sequence). Deletions cut 2 bases from V and 2 bases from J, with 11 bases between. The CDR3 has 16 amino acids. Here the CDR3 DNA reads TGTGCCAGCAGCTTTCCCGGGAATGCTGGGGCCAACGTCCTGACTTTC. This gives the protein CASSFPGNAGANVLTF.

The chain uses TRBV4-3 and TRBJ2-7; D may be TRBD2 (6 bases). Per the germline V gene, CDR1 is LGHNA and CDR2 is YSLEER. Trimming removed 1 base from V and 4 bases from J, with 14 bases in between. The CDR3 covers 15 residues. CDR3 loop: CASSQVGGAEYEQYF. As DNA, the CDR3 is TGCGCCAGCAGCCAAGTTGGCGGGGCAGAGTACGAGCAGTACTTC.

This clone came up a few times. The chain recombines TRBV4-1 with TRBJ2-3; D call uncertain. The CDR3 length is 19 residues. Germline V gene lookup returns CDR1 MGHRA and CDR2 YSYEKL. V lost 0 bases and J 2 bases, leaving 21 bases between the germline ends. The CDR3 loop is CASSQELRFGSTHTDTQYF. The CDR3 nucleotides are TGCGCCAGCAGCCAAGAATTAAGGTTCGGATCTACTCACACAGATACGCAGTATTTT.